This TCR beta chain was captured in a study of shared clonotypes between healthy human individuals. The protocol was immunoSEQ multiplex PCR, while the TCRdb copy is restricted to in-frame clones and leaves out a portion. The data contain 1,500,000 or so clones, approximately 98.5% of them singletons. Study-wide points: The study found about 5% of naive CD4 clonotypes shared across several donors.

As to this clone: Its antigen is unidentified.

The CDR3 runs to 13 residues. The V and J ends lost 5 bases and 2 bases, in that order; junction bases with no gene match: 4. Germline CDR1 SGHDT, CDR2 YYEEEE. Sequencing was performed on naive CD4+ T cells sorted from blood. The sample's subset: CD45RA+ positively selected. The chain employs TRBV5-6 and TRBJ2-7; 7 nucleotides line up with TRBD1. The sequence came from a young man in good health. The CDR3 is CASRVDRAYEQYF. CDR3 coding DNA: TGTGCCAGCAGAGTTGACAGGGCCTACGAGCAGTACTTC.